The sequence of this T cell receptor beta chain was determined in a study of spatial heterogeneity in lung cancer. Time point in this sample: sample taken at primary tumor resection. This clonotype occurred many times. The antigen is unknown. Germline V gene data show CDR1 as SGHTA and CDR2 as FQGNSA. V was cut by 3 bases and J by 7 bases, with 19 bases left in between. The CDR3 loop spans 17 amino acids. Whole-study findings and limits: Quantities of ubiquitous and regional expanded TCRs paralleled ubiquitous and regional nonsynonymous mutations, respectively. In tumors, expanded intratumoral alpha and beta TCR counts tracked mutation counts.

TCRdb re-derived calls from the 5' RACE reads in MiXCR, one entry per CDR3 protein. Among about 100,000 distinct CDR3 sequences listed, around 4.3% were seen once. Sequencing used lung tumor tissue, obtained at surgery. The chain recombines TRBV7-2 with TRBJ1-6; D not resolved. The receptor's source is a male donor with early-stage non-small cell lung cancer. In DNA, the CDR3 is TGTGCCAGCAGCTTCCCAAGGTTAGGGCAGAGAAATTCACCCCTCCACTTT. Its translation: CASSFPRLGQRNSPLHF. The full variable domain, its missing parts supplied by reference TRBV7-2 and TRBJ1-6, is GAGVSQSPSNKVTEKGKDVELRCDPISGHTALYWYRQSLGQGLEFLIYFQGNSAPDKSGLPSDRFSAERTGGSVSTLTIQRTQQEDSAVYLCASSFPRLGQRNSPLHFGNGTRLTVT.